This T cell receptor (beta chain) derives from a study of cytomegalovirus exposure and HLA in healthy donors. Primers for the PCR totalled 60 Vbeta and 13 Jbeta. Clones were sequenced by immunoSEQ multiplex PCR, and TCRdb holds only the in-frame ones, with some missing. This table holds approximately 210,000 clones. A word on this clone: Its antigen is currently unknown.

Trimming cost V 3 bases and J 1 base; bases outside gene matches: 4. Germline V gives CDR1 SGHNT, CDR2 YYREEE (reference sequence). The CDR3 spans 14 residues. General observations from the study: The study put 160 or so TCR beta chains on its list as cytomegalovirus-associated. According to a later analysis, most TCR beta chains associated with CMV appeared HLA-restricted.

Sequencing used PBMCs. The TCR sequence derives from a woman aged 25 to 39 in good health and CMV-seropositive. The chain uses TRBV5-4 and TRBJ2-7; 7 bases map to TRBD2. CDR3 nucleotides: TGTGCCAGCAGCTGGGACTACAGTTCCTACGAGCAGTACTTC. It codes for CASSWDYSSYEQYF.